The clone carrying this T cell receptor (beta chain) has more than one count but fewer than ten. This sample is drawn from a study of T-cell memory formation after mild COVID-19. The germline V and J ends were trimmed by 0 bases and 5 bases, with 16 bases remaining between them. CDR3 length: 16 amino acids. Germline V gene sequence: CDR1 MGHRA, CDR2 YSYEKL. TCRdb re-called the 5' RACE reads through MiXCR, storing one row per CDR3 protein. The repertoire holds approximately 500,000 distinct CDR3 sequences, with nearly 25% as singletons. Material for sequencing was PBMCs or a T cell subset sorted from them (not recorded which). The chain is built from TRBV4-1 and TRBJ1-1; no clear D. The origin of this receptor is an adult woman who had mild COVID-19 (a few samples of this study predate the infection). Cell type and time point are not known. The CDR3 is CASSQDRRRVRTEAFF. As DNA, the CDR3 is TGCGCCAGCAGCCAAGATCGTCGAAGGGTACGGACTGAAGCTTTCTTT.